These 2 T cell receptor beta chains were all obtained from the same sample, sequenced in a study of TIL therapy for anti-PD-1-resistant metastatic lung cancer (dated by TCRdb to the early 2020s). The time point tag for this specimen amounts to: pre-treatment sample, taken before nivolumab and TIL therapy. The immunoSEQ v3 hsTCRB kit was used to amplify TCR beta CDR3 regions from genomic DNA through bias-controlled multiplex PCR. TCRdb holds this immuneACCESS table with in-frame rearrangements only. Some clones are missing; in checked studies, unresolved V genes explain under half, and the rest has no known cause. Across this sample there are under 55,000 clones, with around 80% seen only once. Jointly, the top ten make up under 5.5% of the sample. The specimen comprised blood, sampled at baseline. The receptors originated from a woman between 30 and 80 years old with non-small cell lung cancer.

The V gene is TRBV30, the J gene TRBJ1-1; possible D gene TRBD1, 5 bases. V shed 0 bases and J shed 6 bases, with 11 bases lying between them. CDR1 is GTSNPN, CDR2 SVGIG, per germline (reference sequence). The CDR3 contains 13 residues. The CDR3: CAWSVGGGAEAFF. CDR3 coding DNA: TGTGCCTGGAGTGTTGGGGGAGGTGCTGAAGCTTTCTTT.

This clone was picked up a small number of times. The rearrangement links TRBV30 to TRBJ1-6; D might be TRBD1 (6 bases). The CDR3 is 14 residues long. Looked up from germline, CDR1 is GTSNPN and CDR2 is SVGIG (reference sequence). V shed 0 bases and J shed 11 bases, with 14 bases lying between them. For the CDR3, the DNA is TGTGCCTGGAGTGTACAACAGGGAAGGGCACCCCTCCACTTT. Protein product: CAWSVQQGRAPLHF.